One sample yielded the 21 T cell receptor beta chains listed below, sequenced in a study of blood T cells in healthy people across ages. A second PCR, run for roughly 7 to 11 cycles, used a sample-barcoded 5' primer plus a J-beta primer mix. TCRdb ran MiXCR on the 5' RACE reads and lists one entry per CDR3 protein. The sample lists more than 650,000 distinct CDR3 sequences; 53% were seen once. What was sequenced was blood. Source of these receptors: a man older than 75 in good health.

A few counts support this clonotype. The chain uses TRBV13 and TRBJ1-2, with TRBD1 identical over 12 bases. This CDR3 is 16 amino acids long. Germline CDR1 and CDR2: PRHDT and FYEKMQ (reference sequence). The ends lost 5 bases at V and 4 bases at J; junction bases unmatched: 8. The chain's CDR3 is CASSGTGTGGGYGYTF. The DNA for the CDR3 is TGTGCCAGCAGCGGCACCGGGACAGGGGGCGGCTATGGCTACACCTTC.

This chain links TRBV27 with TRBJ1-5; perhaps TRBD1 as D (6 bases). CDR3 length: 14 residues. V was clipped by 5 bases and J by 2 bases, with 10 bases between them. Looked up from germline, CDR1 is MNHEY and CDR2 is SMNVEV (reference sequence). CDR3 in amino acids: CASSRYRGNQPQHF. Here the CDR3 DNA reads TGTGCCAGCAGTAGGTACAGGGGCAATCAGCCCCAGCATTTT.

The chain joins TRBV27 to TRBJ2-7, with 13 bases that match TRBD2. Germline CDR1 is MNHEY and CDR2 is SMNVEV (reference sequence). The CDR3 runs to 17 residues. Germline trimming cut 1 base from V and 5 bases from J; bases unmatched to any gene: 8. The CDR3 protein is CASSLWKLAGGGHEQYF. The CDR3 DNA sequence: TGTGCCAGCAGTTTATGGAAACTAGCGGGAGGGGGCCACGAGCAGTACTTC.

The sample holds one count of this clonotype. CDR3 loop: CSARAYRGSTDTQYF. In DNA form, the CDR3 reads TGCAGTGCTAGAGCCTACAGGGGCAGCACAGATACGCAGTATTTT. The rearrangement links TRBV20-1 to TRBJ2-3, with 7 bases fitting TRBD1. J gave up 0 bases and V 1 base, and 4 bases lay outside the gene matches. The CDR3 has 15 amino acids. Looked up from germline, CDR1 is DFQATT and CDR2 is SNEGSKA (reference sequence).

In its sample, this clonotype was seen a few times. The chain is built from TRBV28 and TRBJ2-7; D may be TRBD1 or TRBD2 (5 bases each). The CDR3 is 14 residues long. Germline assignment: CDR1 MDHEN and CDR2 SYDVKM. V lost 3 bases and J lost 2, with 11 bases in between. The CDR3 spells CASSFPGTAYEQYF. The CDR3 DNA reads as TGTGCCAGCAGTTTCCCCGGGACGGCCTACGAGCAGTACTTC.

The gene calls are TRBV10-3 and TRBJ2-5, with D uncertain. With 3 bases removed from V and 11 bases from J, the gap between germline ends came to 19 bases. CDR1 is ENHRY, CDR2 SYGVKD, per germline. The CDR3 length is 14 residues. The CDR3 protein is CAISEPTRYNEQYF. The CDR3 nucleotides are TGTGCCATCAGTGAACCCACTCGATACAATGAGCAGTACTTC.

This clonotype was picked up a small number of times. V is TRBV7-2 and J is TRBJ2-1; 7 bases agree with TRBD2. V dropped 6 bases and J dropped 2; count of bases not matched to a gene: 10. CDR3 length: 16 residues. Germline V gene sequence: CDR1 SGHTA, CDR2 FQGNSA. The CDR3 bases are TGTGCCAGCAGTTTTGGCCCCAGCGGGGCCTACAATGAGCAGTTCTTC. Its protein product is CASSFGPSGAYNEQFF.

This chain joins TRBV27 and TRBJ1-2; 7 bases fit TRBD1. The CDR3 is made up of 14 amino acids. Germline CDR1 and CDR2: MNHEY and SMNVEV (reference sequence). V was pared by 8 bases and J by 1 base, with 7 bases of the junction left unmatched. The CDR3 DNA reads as TGTGCCAGCCGTACGACAGGGAGTAACTATGGCTACACCTTC. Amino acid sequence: CASRTTGSNYGYTF.

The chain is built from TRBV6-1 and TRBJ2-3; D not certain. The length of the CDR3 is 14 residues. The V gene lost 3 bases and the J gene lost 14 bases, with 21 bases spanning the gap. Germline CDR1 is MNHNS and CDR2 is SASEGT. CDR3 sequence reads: CASSDSTTHRDAYF. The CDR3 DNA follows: TGTGCCAGCAGTGATTCCACGACCCACAGAGACGCGTATTTT.

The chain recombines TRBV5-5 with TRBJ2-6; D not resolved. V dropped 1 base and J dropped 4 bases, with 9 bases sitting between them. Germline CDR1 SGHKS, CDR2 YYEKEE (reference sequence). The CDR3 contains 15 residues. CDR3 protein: CASSLREAGANVLTF. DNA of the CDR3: TGTGCCAGCAGCTTGAGAGAAGCCGGGGCCAACGTCCTGACTTTC.

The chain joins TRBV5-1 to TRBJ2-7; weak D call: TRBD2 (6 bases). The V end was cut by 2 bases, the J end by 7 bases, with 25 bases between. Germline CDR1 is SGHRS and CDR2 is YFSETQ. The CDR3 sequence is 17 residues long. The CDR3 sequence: CASSFARRGKACNEQYF. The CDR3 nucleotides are TGCGCCAGCAGCTTTGCCCGCCGCGGGAAGGCCTGCAATGAGCAGTACTTC.

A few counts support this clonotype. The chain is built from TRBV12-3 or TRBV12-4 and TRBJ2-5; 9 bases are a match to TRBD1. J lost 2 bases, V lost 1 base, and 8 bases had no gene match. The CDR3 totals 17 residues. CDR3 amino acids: CASSLGDRAQGQETQYF. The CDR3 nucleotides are TGTGCCAGCAGTTTAGGGGACAGGGCCCAGGGTCAAGAGACCCAGTACTTC.

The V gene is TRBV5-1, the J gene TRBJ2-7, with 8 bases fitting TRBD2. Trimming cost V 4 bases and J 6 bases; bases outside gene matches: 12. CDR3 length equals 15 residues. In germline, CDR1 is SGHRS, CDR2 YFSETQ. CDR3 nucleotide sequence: TGCGCCAGCAGCCATGGACTAGCCTCAGAGAGCGAGCAGTACTTC. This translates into CASSHGLASESEQYF.

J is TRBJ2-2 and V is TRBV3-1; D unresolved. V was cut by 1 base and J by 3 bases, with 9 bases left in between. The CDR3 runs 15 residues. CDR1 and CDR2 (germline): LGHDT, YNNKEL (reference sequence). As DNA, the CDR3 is TGTGCCAGCAGCCAAGGTAACCGAGACACCGGGGAGCTGTTTTTT. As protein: CASSQGNRDTGELFF.

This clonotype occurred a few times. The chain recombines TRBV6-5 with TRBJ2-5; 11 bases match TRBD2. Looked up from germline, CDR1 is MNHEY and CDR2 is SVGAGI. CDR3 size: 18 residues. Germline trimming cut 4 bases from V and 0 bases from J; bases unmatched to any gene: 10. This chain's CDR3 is CASSFFPLAGEYQETQYF. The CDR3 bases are TGTGCCAGCAGTTTCTTCCCACTAGCGGGAGAGTACCAAGAGACCCAGTACTTC.

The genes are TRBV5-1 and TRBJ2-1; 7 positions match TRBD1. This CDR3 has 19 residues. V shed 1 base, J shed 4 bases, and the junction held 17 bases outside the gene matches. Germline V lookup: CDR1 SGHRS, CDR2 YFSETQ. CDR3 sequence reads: CASSLIGGEGTGPYNEQFF. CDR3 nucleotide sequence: TGCGCCAGCAGCTTGATAGGGGGCGAGGGGACGGGGCCTTACAATGAGCAGTTCTTC. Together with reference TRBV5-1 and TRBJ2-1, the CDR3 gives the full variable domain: KAGVTQTPRYLIKTRGQQVTLSCSPISGHRSVSWYQQTPGQGLQFLFEYFSETQRNKGNFPGRFSGRQFSNSRSEMNVSTLELGDSALYLCASSLIGGEGTGPYNEQFFGPGTRLTVL.

The CDR3 DNA is TGTGCCAGCAGCTTAACGGGACAGGGCCACGAGCAGTACTTC. It encodes CASSLTGQGHEQYF. The genes are TRBV7-3 and TRBJ2-5; TRBD1 aligns across 9 bases. The J call may be faulty, since TRBJ2-7 better matches the DNA end. The CDR3 has 14 residues. Germline V gene lookup returns CDR1 SGHTA and CDR2 FQGTGA.

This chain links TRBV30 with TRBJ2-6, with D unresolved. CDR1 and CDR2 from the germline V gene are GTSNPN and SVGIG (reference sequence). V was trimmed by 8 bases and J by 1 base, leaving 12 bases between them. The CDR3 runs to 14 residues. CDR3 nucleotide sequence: TGTGCCCGTGACGGAGATTCTGGGGCCAACGTCCTGACTTTC. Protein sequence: CARDGDSGANVLTF.

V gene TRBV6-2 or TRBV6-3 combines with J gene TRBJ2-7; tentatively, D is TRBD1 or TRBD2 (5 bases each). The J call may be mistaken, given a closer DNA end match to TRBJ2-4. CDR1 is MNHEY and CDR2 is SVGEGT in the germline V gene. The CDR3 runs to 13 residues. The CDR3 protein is CAIRGPTKNIQYF. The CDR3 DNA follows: TGTGCCATTCGGGGCCCTACCAAAAACATTCAGTACTTC.

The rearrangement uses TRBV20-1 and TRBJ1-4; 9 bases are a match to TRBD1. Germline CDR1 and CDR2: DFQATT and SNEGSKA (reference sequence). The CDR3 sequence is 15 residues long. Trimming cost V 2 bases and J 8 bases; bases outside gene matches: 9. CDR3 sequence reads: CSARPGTGREEKLFF. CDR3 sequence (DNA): TGCAGTGCTAGACCCGGGACAGGGAGGGAGGAAAAACTGTTTTTT.

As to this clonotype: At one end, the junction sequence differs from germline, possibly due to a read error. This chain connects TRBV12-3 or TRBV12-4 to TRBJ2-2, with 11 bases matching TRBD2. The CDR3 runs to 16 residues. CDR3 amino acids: CASSLTSGTSTGKLFF. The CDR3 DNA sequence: TGTGCCAGCAGTTTGACTAGCGGGACAAGCACCGGGAAGCTGTTTTTT.